Given below is one T cell receptor beta chain in context. Its antigen remains unknown. Sorting of CD4+ and CD8+ T cells was performed on PBMCs. This specimen comes from a study of CD8+ T cells in alopecia areata. Findings and limits, study-wide: Higher clonality was seen in lesional scalp than in normal scalp, especially in alopecia totalis/universalis. Patients displayed less clarity in TCR sharing than mice, a finding possibly related to HLA.

V lost 5 bases and J 4 bases, leaving 9 bases between the germline ends. Germline V gene sequence: CDR1 MNHEY, CDR2 SMNVEV (reference sequence). The CDR3 consists of 13 residues. RNA extraction and reverse transcription yielded cDNA as sequencing template. Repertoires were generated with immunoSEQ multiplex PCR, while TCRdb's copy carries only in-frame clones and drops some. The sample records 150,000 or so clones, around 57% being singletons. Sequencing was carried out using CD4+ T cells sorted from blood. The TCR was taken from a human donor in good health. V usage is TRBV27 and J usage is TRBJ2-1; a possible D gene is TRBD2 (6 bases). The CDR3 loop reads CASSILAYNEQFF. DNA for the CDR3: TGTGCCAGCAGTATACTAGCTTACAATGAGCAGTTCTTC.